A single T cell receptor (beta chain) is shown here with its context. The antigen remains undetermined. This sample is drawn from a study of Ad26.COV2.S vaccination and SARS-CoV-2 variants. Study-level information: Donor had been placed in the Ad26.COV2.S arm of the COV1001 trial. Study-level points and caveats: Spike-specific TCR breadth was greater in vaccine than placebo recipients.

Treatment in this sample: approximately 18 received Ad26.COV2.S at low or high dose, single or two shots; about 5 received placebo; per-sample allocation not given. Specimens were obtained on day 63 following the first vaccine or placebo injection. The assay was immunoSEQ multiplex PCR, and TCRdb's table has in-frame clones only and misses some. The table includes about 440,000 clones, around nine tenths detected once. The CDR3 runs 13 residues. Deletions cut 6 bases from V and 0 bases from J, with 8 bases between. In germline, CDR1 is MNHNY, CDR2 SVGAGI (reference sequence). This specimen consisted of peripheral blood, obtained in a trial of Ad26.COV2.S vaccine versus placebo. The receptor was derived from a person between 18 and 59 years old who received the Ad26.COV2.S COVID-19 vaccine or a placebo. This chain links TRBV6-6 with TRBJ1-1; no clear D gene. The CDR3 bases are TGTGCCAGCAGAAATACGGTGAACACTGAAGCTTTCTTT. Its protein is CASRNTVNTEAFF.